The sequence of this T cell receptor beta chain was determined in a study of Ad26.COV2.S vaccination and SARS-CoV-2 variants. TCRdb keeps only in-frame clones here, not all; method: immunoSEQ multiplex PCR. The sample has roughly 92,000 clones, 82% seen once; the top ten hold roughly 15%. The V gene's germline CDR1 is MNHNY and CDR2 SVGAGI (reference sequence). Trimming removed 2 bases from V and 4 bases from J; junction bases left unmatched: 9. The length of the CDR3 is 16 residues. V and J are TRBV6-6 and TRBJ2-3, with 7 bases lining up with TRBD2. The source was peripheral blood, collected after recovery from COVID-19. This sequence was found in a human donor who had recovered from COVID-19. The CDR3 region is CASSYEGGMGADTQYF. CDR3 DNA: TGTGCCAGCAGTTACGAGGGAGGGATGGGAGCAGATACGCAGTATTTT.